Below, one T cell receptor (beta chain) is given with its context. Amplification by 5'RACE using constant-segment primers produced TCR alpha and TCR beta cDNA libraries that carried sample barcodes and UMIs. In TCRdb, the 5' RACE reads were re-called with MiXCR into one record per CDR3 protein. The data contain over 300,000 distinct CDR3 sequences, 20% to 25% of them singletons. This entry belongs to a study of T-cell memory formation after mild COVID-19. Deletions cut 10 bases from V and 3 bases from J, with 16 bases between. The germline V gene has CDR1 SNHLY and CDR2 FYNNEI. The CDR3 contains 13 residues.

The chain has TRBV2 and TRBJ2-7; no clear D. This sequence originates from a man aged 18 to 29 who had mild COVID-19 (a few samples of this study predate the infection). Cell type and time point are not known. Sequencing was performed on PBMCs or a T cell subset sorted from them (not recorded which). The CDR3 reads CATSRGTHYEQYV. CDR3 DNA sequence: TGTGCCACCTCGAGAGGCACTCACTACGAGCAGTACGTC.